The 3 T cell receptor beta chains reported below all come from one sample, sequenced in a study of beta chain features in type 1 diabetes. All of the isolated RNA was reverse transcribed, so expressed TCRB transcripts were sequenced. Some clones are missing from TCRdb's copy, which holds only in-frame ones; the method was immunoSEQ multiplex PCR. This table holds about 360,000 clones, over 10% found once. The material sequenced was naive CD4+ T cells from blood. The receptors were gathered from a man between 18 and 29 years old in good health.

The V gene is TRBV4-1, the J gene TRBJ1-5; D not certain. Trimming pared 2 bases from V and 5 bases from J, leaving 10 bases between. This CDR3 has 14 amino acids. Per the germline V gene, CDR1 is MGHRA and CDR2 is YSYEKL. CDR3 in DNA: TGCGCCAGCAGCCAACACGGCGGGGATCAGCCCCAGCATTTT. It codes for CASSQHGGDQPQHF.

There are a few counts of this clone. This sequence joins TRBV28 and TRBJ2-7; D may be TRBD1 (6 bases). Germline V gives CDR1 MDHEN, CDR2 SYDVKM. The V and J ends lost 5 bases and 4 bases respectively, with 12 bases between them. CDR3 length equals 13 residues. The CDR3 nucleotides read TGTGCCAGCAGTATACAGGGTCCATACGAGCAGTACTTC. It yields the protein CASSIQGPYEQYF. The full variable domain, its missing parts supplied by reference TRBV28 and TRBJ2-7, is DVKVTQSSRYLVKRTGEKVFLECVQDMDHENMFWYRQDPGLGLRLIYFSYDVKMKEKGDIPEGYSVSREKKERFSLILESASTNQTSMYLCASSIQGPYEQYFGPGTRLTVT.

In nucleotides, the CDR3 is TGTGCCTGGGGACAGGCGATCTCCTACGAGCAGTACTTC. Its translation: CAWGQAISYEQYF. The chain recombines TRBV30 with TRBJ2-7; 7 nucleotides agree with TRBD1. Germline V CDR1 and CDR2: GTSNPN, SVGIG (reference sequence). The CDR3 is made up of 13 amino acids. Trimming at V came to 5 bases and at J to 0 bases, leaving 4 bases not matched to a gene.